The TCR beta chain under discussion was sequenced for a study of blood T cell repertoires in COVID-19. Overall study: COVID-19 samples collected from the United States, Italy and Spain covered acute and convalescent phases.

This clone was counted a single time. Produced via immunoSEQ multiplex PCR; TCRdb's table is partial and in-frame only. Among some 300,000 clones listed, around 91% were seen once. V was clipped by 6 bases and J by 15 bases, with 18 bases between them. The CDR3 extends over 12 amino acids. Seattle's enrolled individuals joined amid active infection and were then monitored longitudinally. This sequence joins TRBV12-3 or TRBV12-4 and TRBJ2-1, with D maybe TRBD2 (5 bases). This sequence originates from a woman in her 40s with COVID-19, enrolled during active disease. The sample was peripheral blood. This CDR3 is CASSRGLAERFF. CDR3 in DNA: TGTGCCAGCAGCCGCGGACTCGCCGAGAGGTTCTTC.